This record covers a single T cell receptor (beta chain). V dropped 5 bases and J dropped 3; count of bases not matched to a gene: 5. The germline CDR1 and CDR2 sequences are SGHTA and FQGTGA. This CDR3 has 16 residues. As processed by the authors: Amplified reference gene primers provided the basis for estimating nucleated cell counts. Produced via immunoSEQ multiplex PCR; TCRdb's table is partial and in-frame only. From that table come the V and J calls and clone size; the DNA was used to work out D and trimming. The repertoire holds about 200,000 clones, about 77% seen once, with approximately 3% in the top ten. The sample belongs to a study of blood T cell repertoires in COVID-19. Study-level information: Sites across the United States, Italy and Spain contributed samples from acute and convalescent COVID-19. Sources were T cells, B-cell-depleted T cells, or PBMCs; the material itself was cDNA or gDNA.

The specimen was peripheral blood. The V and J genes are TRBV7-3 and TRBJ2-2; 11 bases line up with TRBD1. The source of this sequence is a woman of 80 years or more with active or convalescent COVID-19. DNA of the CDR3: TGTGCCAGCAGCCCCATGGGACAGGGGGACACCGGGGAGCTGTTTTTT. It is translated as CASSPMGQGDTGELFF.